A single sample is the source of the 5 T cell receptor beta chains below, sequenced in a study of cytomegalovirus exposure and HLA in healthy donors. PCR was performed using 60 Vbeta and 13 Jbeta primers. Only in-frame clones appear in the TCRdb table, and some are missing; sequencing was by immunoSEQ multiplex PCR. Of over 150,000 clones listed, about 80% are singletons. The specimen sequenced was PBMCs. The receptors originated from a woman in her 30s in good health and CMV-seronegative.

The chain has TRBV7-6 and TRBJ2-3; D is undetermined. Trimming removed 4 bases from V and 6 bases from J, with 14 bases in between. This CDR3 spans 14 amino acids. CDR1 SGHVS and CDR2 FNYEAQ come from the germline V gene. The DNA for the CDR3 is TGTGCCAGCAGCTCCTCCGTCGTGCGGGATACGCAGTATTTT. Translating it yields CASSSSVVRDTQYF.

The sample holds one count of this clone. The chain recombines TRBV7-8 with TRBJ2-7; D remains unclear. V lost 0 bases to trimming and J lost 5 bases, with 14 bases between them. The CDR3 runs 15 residues. The V gene's germline CDR1 is SGHVS and CDR2 FQNEAQ. CDR3 DNA: TGTGCCAGCAGCTTAGCCGAAACCCACAGCCACGAGCAGTACTTC. It translates to CASSLAETHSHEQYF.

The V gene is TRBV6-6, the J gene TRBJ2-2, with a weak D call TRBD1 (6 bases). V lost 2 bases and J 4 bases, leaving 14 bases between the germline ends. The germline V gene has CDR1 MNHNY and CDR2 SVGAGI (reference sequence). This CDR3 is built from 16 residues. CDR3 DNA: TGTGCCAGCAGTTACCCCACAGGGACGAGCACCGGGGAGCTGTTTTTT. Amino acids: CASSYPTGTSTGELFF.

V gene TRBV6-5 combines with J gene TRBJ2-3; D unresolved. The CDR3 is 13 amino acids. With 6 bases removed from V and 10 bases from J, the gap between germline ends came to 17 bases. Germline loops: CDR1 MNHEY, CDR2 SVGAGI. The CDR3 DNA follows: TGTGCCAGCAGCCCTCCTGGCGGCTGGGCGCAGTATTTT. Translation gives CASSPPGGWAQYF.

V usage is TRBV14 and J usage is TRBJ2-7, with TRBD1 matching over 11 bases. V was clipped by 5 bases and J by 3 bases; unmatched bases: 9. The CDR3 covers 16 residues. Germline loops: CDR1 SGHDN, CDR2 FVKESK. This CDR3 reads CASSSQPGQGDYEQYF. As DNA, the CDR3 is TGTGCCAGCAGCTCCCAACCGGGACAGGGGGACTACGAGCAGTACTTC.